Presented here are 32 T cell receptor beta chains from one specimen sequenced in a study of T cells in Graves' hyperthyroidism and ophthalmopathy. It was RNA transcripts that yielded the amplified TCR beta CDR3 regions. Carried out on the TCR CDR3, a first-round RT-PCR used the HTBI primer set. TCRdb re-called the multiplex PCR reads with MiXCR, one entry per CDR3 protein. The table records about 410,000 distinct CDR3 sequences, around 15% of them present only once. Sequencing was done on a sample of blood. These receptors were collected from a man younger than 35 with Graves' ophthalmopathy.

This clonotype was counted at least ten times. This chain's CDR3 is CASTKTSGRADTQYF. CDR3 in DNA: TGCGCCAGCACCAAGACTAGCGGGAGGGCAGATACGCAGTATTTT. The chain carries TRBV5-1 and TRBJ2-3, with 14 positions matching TRBD2. The length of the CDR3 is 15 residues. The germline gives CDR1 SGHRS, CDR2 YFSETQ. V shed 6 bases and J 4 bases; nucleotides not matched to a gene: 4.

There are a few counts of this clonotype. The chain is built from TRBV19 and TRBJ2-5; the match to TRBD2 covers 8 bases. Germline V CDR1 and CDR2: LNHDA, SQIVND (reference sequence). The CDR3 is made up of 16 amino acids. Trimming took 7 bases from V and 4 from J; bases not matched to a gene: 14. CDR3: CASTGGAGVLGETQYF. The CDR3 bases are TGTGCCAGTACCGGAGGAGCGGGAGTACTAGGAGAGACCCAGTACTTC.

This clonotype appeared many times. CDR3 sequence: CASSQTGMSNQPQHF. DNA for the CDR3: TGTGCCAGCAGCCAGACAGGGATGAGCAATCAGCCCCAGCATTTT. The chain carries TRBV3-1 and TRBJ1-5, with 7 bases identical to TRBD1. The junction had 3 bases not matched to a gene; V was cut back by 3 bases and J by 1 base. CDR3 size: 15 residues. CDR1 LGHDT and CDR2 YNNKEL come from the germline V gene (reference sequence).

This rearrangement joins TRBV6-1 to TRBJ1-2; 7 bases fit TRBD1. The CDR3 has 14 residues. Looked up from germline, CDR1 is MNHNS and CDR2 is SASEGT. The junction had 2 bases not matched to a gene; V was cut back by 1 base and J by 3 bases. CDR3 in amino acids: CASSEGTGYYGYTF. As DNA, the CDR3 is TGTGCCAGCAGTGAAGGGACAGGTTACTATGGCTACACCTTC.

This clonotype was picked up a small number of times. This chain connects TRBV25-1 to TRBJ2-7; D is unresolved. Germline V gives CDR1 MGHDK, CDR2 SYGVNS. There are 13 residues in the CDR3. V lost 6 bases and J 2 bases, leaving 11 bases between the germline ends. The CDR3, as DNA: TGTGCCAGCAGAGAGACCGCTACCTACGAGCAGTACTTC. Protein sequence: CASRETATYEQYF.

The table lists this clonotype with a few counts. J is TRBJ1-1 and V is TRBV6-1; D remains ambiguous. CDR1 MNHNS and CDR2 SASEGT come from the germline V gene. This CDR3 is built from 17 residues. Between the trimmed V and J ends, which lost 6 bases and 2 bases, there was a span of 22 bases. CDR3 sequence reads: CASSQLSIHLANTEAFF. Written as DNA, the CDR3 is TGTGCCAGCAGCCAACTTAGTATCCACTTGGCTAACACTGAAGCTTTCTTT.

The CDR3 DNA is TGTGCCTGGAGTGTACTTAAGGGTTATCACGAGCAGTACTTC. Translating gives CAWSVLKGYHEQYF. V is TRBV30 and J is TRBJ2-7; no definite D call. V shed 0 bases and J shed 5 bases, with 14 bases lying between them. CDR3 length equals 14 residues. Germline V gene sequence: CDR1 GTSNPN, CDR2 SVGIG (reference sequence).

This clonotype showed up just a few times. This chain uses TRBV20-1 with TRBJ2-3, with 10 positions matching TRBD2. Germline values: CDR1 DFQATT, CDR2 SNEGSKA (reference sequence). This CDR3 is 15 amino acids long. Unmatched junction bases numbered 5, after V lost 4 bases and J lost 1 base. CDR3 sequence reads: CSAILAGYGTDTQYF. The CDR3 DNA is TGCAGTGCTATACTAGCGGGGTATGGCACAGATACGCAGTATTTT.

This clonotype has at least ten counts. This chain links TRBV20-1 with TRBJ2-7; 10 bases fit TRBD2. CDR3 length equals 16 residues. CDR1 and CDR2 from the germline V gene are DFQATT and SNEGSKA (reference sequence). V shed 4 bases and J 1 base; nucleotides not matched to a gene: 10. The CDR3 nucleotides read TGCAGTGCTACCCTACTAGCGGGGCCCTTATCCTACGAGCAGTACTTC. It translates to CSATLLAGPLSYEQYF.

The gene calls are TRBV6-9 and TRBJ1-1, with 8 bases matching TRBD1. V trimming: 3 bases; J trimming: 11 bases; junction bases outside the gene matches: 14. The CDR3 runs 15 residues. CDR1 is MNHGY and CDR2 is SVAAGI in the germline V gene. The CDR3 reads CASSYLTGVESGAFF. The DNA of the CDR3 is TGTGCCAGCAGTTACCTGACAGGGGTTGAGTCTGGTGCTTTCTTT.

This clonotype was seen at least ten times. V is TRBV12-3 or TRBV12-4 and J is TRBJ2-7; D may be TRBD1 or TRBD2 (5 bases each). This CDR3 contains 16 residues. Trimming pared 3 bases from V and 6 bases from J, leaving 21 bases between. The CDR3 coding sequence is TGTGCCAGCAGTTTTGAGTCCGGGGCCCTTCTTTTCGAGCAGTACTTC. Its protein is CASSFESGALLFEQYF.

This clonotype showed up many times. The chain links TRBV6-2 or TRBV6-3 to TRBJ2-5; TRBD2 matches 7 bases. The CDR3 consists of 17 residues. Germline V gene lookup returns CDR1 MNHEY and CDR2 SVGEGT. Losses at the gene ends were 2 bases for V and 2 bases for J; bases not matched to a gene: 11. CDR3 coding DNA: TGTGCCAGCAGTTACCCGACCCTGACTAGCCTTCAAGAGACCCAGTACTTC. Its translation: CASSYPTLTSLQETQYF.

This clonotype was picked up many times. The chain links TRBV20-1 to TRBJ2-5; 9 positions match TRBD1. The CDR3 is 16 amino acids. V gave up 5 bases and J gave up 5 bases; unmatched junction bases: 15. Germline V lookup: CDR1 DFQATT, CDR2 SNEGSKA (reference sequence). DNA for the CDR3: TGCAGTGCTCGACCCCGGGACAGGGAAGGGGGGGAGACCCAGTACTTC. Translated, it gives CSARPRDREGGETQYF.

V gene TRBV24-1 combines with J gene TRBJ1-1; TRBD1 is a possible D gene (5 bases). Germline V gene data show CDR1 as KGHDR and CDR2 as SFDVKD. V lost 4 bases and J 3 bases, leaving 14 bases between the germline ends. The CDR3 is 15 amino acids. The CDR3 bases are TGTGCCACCAGTGAGGGCCAGGGTTGGGACACTGAAGCTTTCTTT. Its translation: CATSEGQGWDTEAFF.

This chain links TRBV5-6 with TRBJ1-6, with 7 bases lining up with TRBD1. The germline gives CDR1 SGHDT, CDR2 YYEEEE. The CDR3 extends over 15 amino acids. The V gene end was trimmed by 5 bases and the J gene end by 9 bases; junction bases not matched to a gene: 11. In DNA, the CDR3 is TGTGCCAGCAGATACGGGACAGTGCTCAGTTCACCCCTCCACTTT. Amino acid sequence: CASRYGTVLSSPLHF.

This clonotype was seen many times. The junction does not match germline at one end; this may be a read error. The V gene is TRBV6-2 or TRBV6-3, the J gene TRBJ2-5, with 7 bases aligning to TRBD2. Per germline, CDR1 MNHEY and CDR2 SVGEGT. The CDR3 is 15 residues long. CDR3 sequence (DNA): TGTGCCAGCAGATACTCAAGCGGGGTGTTGGAGACCCAGTACTTC. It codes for CASRYSSGVLETQYF.

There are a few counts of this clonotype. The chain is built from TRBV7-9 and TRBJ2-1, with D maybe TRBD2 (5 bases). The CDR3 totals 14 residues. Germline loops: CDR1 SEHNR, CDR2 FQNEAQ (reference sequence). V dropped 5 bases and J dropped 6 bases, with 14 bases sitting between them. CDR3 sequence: CASSPQLAFNEQFF. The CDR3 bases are TGTGCCAGCAGCCCGCAGCTAGCCTTCAATGAGCAGTTCTTC. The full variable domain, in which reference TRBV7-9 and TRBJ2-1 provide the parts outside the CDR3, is DTGVSQNPRHKITKRGQNVTFRCDPISEHNRLYWYRQTLGQGPEFLTYFQNEAQLEKSRLLSDRFSAERPKGSFSTLEIQRTEQGDSAMYLCASSPQLAFNEQFFGPGTRLTVL.

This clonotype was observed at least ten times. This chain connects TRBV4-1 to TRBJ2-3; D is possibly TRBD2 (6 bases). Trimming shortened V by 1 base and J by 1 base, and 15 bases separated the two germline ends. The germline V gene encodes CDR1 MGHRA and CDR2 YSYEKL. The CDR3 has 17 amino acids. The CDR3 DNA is TGCGCCAGCAGCCAAGCGGCGGAGCGGAGGGGCACAGATACGCAGTATTTT. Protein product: CASSQAAERRGTDTQYF.

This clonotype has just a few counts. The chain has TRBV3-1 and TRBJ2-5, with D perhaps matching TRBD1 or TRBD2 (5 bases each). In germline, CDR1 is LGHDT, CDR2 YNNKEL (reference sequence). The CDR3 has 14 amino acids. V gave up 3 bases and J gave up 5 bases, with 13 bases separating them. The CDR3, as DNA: TGTGCCAGCAGCCAGGGAGTGGGGCCTGAGACCCAGTACTTC. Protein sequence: CASSQGVGPETQYF.

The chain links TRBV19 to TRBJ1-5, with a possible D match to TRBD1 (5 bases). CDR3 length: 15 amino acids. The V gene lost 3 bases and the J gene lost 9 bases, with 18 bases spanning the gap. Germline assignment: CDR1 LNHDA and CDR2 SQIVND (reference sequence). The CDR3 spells CASSIPGTGISPQHF. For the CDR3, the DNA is TGTGCCAGTAGTATTCCAGGGACCGGGATTTCGCCCCAGCATTTT.

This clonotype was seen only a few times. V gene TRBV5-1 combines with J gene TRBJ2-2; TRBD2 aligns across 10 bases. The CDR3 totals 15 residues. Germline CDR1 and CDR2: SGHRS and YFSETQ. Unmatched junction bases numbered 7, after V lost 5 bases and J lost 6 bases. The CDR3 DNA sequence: TGCGCCAGCAGACCCACTAGCGGGGAGGCCGGGGAGCTGTTTTTT. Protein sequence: CASRPTSGEAGELFF.

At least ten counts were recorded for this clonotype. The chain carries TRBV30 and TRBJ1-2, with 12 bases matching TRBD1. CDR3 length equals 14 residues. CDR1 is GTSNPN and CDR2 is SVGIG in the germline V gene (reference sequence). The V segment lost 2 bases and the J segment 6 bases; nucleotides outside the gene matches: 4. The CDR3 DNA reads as TGTGCCTGGAGTAGGGACAGGGGGCAAGATGGCTACACCTTC. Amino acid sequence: CAWSRDRGQDGYTF.

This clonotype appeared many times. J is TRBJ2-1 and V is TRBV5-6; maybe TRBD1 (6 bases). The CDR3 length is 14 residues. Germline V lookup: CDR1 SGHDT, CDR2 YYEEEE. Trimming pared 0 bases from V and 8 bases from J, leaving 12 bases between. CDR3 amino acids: CASSLGGRGHEQFF. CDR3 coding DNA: TGTGCCAGCAGCTTGGGGGGCAGGGGTCATGAGCAGTTCTTC.

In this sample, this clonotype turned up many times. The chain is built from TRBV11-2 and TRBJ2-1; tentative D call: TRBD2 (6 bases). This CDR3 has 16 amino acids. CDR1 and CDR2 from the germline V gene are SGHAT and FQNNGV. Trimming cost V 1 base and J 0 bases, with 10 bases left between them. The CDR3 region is CASSLVFGSSYNEQFF. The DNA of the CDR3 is TGTGCCAGCAGCTTAGTTTTCGGGAGCTCCTACAATGAGCAGTTCTTC.

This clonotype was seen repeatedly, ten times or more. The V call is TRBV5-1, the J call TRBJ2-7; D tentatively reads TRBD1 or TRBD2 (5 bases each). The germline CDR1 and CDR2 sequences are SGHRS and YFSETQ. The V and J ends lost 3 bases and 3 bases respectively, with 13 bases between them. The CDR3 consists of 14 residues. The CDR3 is CASSSPQGDYEQYF. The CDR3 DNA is TGCGCCAGCAGCTCACCCCAGGGAGACTACGAGCAGTACTTC. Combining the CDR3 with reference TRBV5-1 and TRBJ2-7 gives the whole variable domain KAGVTQTPRYLIKTRGQQVTLSCSPISGHRSVSWYQQTPGQGLQFLFEYFSETQRNKGNFPGRFSGRQFSNSRSEMNVSTLELGDSALYLCASSSPQGDYEQYFGPGTRLTVT.

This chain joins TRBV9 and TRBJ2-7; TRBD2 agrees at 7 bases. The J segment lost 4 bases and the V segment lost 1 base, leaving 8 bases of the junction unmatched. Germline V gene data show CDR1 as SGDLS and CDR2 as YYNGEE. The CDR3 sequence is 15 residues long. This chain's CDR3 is CASSVTAGRSYEQYF. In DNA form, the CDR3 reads TGTGCCAGCAGCGTAACAGCGGGACGGTCGTACGAGCAGTACTTC.

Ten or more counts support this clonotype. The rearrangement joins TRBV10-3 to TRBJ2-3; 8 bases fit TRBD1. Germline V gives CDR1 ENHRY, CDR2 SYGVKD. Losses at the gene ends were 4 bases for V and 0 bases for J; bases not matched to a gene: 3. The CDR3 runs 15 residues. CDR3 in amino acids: CAISAGQDSTDTQYF. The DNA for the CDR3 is TGTGCCATCAGTGCGGGACAGGATAGCACAGATACGCAGTATTTT.

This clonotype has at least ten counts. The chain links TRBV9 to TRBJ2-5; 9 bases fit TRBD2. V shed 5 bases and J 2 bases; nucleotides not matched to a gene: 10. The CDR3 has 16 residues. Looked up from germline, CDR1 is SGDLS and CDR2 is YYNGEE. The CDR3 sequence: CASSSAGGNWQETQYF. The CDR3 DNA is TGTGCCAGCAGTAGTGCGGGGGGGAATTGGCAAGAGACCCAGTACTTC.

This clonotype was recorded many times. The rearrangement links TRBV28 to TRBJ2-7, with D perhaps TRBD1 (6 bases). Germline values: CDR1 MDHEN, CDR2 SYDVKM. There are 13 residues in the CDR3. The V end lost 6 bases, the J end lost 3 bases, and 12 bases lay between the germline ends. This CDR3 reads CASRQGHSYEQYF. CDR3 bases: TGTGCCAGCAGACAGGGACATAGCTACGAGCAGTACTTC. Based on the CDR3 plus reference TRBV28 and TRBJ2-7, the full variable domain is DVKVTQSSRYLVKRTGEKVFLECVQDMDHENMFWYRQDPGLGLRLIYFSYDVKMKEKGDIPEGYSVSREKKERFSLILESASTNQTSMYLCASRQGHSYEQYFGPGTRLTVT.

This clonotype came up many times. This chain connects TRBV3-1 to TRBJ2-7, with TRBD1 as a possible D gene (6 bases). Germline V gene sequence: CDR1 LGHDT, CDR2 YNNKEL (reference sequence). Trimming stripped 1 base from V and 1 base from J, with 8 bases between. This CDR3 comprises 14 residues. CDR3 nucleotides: TGTGCCAGCAGCCAAGCGGGACAATCCTACGAGCAGTACTTC. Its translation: CASSQAGQSYEQYF.

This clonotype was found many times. CDR3 amino acids: CASSSSGGLRNEQFF. In nucleotides, the CDR3 is TGTGCCAGCAGCTCTAGCGGGGGCTTACGGAATGAGCAGTTCTTC. This chain connects TRBV7-2 to TRBJ2-1; the match to TRBD2 covers 10 bases. CDR1 is SGHTA, CDR2 FQGNSA, per germline. Germline trimming cut 4 bases from V and 7 bases from J; bases unmatched to any gene: 7. This CDR3 spans 15 amino acids.

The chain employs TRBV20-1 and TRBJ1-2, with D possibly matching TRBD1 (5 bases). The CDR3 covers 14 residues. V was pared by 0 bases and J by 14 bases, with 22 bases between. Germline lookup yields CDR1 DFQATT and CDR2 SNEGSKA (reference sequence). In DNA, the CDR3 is TGCAGTGCTAGAGATCGGGGGGACGGCCCCGTGGCTACCTTC. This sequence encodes CSARDRGDGPVATF.